These 13 T cell receptor beta chains originate from one sample sequenced in a study of T cell repertoires in ileal Crohn's disease. The time point was: inflamed ileum from the surgical specimen. The repertoire was sequenced with immunoSEQ multiplex PCR; TCRdb's copy has only in-frame clones and lacks some. The data contain over 15,000 clones, roughly 90% of them singletons. The sample comprised ileal tissue. These receptors originate from an adult with Crohn's disease.

This chain links TRBV6-5 with TRBJ1-4; D uncertain. Germline V gene data show CDR1 as MNHEY and CDR2 as SVGAGI. This CDR3 has 15 amino acids. Trimming pared 0 bases from V and 7 bases from J, leaving 12 bases between. In nucleotides, the CDR3 is TGTGCCAGCAGTTACTCGGGTGGGCAGTTTGAAAAACTGTTTTTT. This translates into CASSYSGGQFEKLFF.

The chain is built from TRBV5-1 and TRBJ1-1; D call uncertain. The CDR3 runs to 13 residues. CDR1 and CDR2 from the germline V gene are SGHRS and YFSETQ. The V end lost 0 bases, the J end lost 5 bases, and 8 bases lay between the germline ends. The CDR3 loop is CASSLDVGTEAFF. The CDR3 DNA reads as TGCGCCAGCAGCTTGGACGTGGGAACTGAAGCTTTCTTT. Looking up the rest from reference TRBV5-1 and TRBJ1-1 gives the full variable domain: KAGVTQTPRYLIKTRGQQVTLSCSPISGHRSVSWYQQTPGQGLQFLFEYFSETQRNKGNFPGRFSGRQFSNSRSEMNVSTLELGDSALYLCASSLDVGTEAFFGQGTRLTVV.

CDR3 nucleotide sequence: TGCGCCAGCAGCCAAGCCCCCCGGGGACGGGAGACCCAGTACTTC. Protein product: CASSQAPRGRETQYF. This chain uses TRBV4-1 with TRBJ2-5; D is perhaps TRBD1 or TRBD2 (5 bases each). CDR3 length: 15 amino acids. V was clipped by 1 base and J by 5 bases, with 14 bases between them. The V gene's germline CDR1 is MGHRA and CDR2 YSYEKL.

This clone was found once. CDR3 DNA: TGTGCCAGCAGCCGCACAGGGTGGACGTACAATGAGCAGTTCTTC. This codes for CASSRTGWTYNEQFF. The rearrangement links TRBV7-6 to TRBJ2-1, with a weak D call TRBD1 (6 bases). The germline V and J ends were trimmed by 5 bases and 4 bases, with 15 bases remaining between them. Germline V gene lookup returns CDR1 SGHVS and CDR2 FNYEAQ. The CDR3 consists of 15 residues.

The chain combines TRBV2 with TRBJ1-6; no reliable D call. This CDR3 region has 14 residues. The V gene lost 5 bases and the J gene lost 7 bases, with 12 bases spanning the gap. Per germline, CDR1 SNHLY and CDR2 FYNNEI. CDR3: CASSNLPSNSPLHF. CDR3 in DNA: TGTGCCAGCAGTAATTTACCCTCCAATTCACCCCTCCACTTT.

The gene calls are TRBV5-1 and TRBJ1-4, with TRBD1 matching over 9 bases. CDR1 and CDR2 (germline): SGHRS, YFSETQ. This CDR3 region has 15 residues. The J segment lost 7 bases and the V segment lost 4 bases, leaving 8 bases of the junction unmatched. The CDR3 protein is CASSGMGQGGEKLFF. The CDR3 coding sequence is TGCGCCAGCAGCGGAATGGGACAGGGAGGTGAAAAACTGTTTTTT.

The V and J genes are TRBV6-5 and TRBJ1-1; 11 positions match TRBD1. Trimming cost V 5 bases and J 6 bases; bases outside gene matches: 5. The CDR3 is made up of 14 amino acids. Germline CDR1 reads MNHEY; CDR2 reads SVGAGI. CDR3 in amino acids: CASSKPGQGAEAFF. CDR3 coding DNA: TGTGCCAGCAGTAAGCCGGGACAGGGGGCTGAAGCTTTCTTT.

This sequence joins TRBV18 and TRBJ2-3, with 7 bases lining up with TRBD2. Germline V gene data show CDR1 as KGHSH and CDR2 as LQKENI. The ends lost 6 bases at V and 4 bases at J; junction bases unmatched: 7. This CDR3 is built from 14 residues. CDR3 sequence (DNA): TGTGCCAGCTCCCCTCCAGGGAGGGCAGATACGCAGTATTTT. Amino acids: CASSPPGRADTQYF.

J is TRBJ2-4 and V is TRBV6-1; 7 nucleotides align to TRBD2. Germline assignment: CDR1 MNHNS and CDR2 SASEGT. Unmatched junction bases numbered 13, after V lost 6 bases and J lost 8 bases. There are 15 residues in the CDR3. The CDR3 protein is CASSLLLAAQHIQYF. The CDR3 DNA sequence: TGTGCCAGCAGCCTACTTCTAGCGGCGCAGCACATTCAGTACTTC.

This clone was counted once. The rearrangement uses TRBV9 and TRBJ2-2; TRBD1 matches at 7 bases. The germline CDR1 and CDR2 sequences are SGDLS and YYNGEE. Losses at the gene ends were 2 bases for V and 4 bases for J; bases not matched to a gene: 11. This CDR3 has 17 residues. The CDR3 region is CASSVVSGTVSTGELFF. CDR3 nucleotide sequence: TGTGCCAGCAGCGTCGTCTCAGGGACAGTATCCACCGGGGAGCTGTTTTTT.

The rearrangement uses TRBV19 and TRBJ1-2, with D perhaps TRBD1 (5 bases). Germline values: CDR1 LNHDA, CDR2 SQIVND (reference sequence). Trimming left V 5 bases short and J 0 bases short, with 13 bases between. This CDR3 is built from 15 residues. DNA of the CDR3: TGTGCCAGTAGTCAGCAGGGTAGCTCTAACTATGGCTACACCTTC. Its protein is CASSQQGSSNYGYTF.

The chain has TRBV18 and TRBJ2-3; 7 bases map to TRBD1. Trimming removed 0 bases from V and 0 bases from J; junction bases left unmatched: 9. The CDR3 totals 18 residues. In germline, CDR1 is KGHSH, CDR2 LQKENI. The CDR3 DNA sequence: TGTGCCAGCTCACCACCTACGAGGGGGCGTTTCAGCACAGATACGCAGTATTTT. It codes for CASSPPTRGRFSTDTQYF.

The gene calls are TRBV9 and TRBJ2-7; D is undetermined. Looked up from germline, CDR1 is SGDLS and CDR2 is YYNGEE. The CDR3 covers 15 residues. V was shortened by 4 bases and J by 4 bases, with 18 bases between the two germline ends. The CDR3 loop reads CASSPHGPPQYEQYF. The CDR3, as DNA: TGTGCCAGCAGCCCCCACGGGCCTCCACAATACGAGCAGTACTTC.